This T cell receptor beta chain emerged from a study of cytomegalovirus exposure and HLA in healthy donors. Across the study: Both the 100 to 150 validation repertoires and the approximately 670 first-cohort repertoires used the same platform, as reported by a later analysis.

Overall study results and limits: The study put some 150 TCR beta chains on its list as cytomegalovirus-associated. In vitro confirmation showed three CMV-associated chains to be CMV antigen specific. TCR clusters originating in the first cohort tended to co-occur in the 100 to 150 validation repertoires, according to a later analysis.

With respect to this clone: Antigen specificity is unknown.

The assay was immunoSEQ multiplex PCR, and TCRdb's table has in-frame clones only and misses some. The table includes some 220,000 clones, about nine tenths detected once. Sequencing was carried out using PBMCs. The TCR was taken from a woman younger than 30 in good health and CMV-seronegative.

The CDR3 reads CASSTRGPPYEQYF. In nucleotides, the CDR3 is TGTGCCAGTAGTACGCGGGGCCCCCCCTACGAGCAGTACTTC. The chain is built from TRBV19 and TRBJ2-7; tentatively, D is TRBD2 (6 bases). Looked up from germline, CDR1 is LNHDA and CDR2 is SQIVND (reference sequence). CDR3 size: 14 residues. V was cut by 4 bases and J by 2 bases, with 12 bases left in between.